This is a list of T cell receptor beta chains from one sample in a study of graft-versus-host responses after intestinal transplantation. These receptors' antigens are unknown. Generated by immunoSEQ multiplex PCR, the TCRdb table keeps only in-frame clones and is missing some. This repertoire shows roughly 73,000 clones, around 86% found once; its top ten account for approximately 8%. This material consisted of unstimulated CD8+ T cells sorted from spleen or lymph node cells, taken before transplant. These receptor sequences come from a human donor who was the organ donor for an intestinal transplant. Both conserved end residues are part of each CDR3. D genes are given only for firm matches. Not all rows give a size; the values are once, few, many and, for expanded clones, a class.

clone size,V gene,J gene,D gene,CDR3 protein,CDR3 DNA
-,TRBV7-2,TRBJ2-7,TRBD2,CASSRLAGGQYF,TGTGCCAGCAGCCGACTAGCGGGGGGGCAGTACTTC
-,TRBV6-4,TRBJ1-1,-,CASSDGGVGTEAFF,TGTGCCAGCAGTGACGGGGGGGTTGGGACTGAAGCTTTCTTT
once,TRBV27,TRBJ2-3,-,CASSFGVHTDTQYF,TGTGCCAGCAGTTTTGGGGTCCACACAGATACGCAGTATTTT
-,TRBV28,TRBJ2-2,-,CASSILDGANTGELFF,TGTGCCAGCAGTATATTAGACGGAGCGAACACCGGGGAGCTGTTTTTT
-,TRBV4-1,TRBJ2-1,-,CASSQGGTEQFF,TGCGCCAGCAGCCAAGGCGGGACGGAGCAGTTCTTC
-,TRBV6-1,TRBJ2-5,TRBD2,CASSVLAGGQETQYF,TGTGCCAGCAGTGTTTTAGCGGGGGGGCAAGAGACCCAGTACTTC
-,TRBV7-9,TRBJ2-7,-,CATLRRGSSEQYF,TGTGCCACCCTAAGGAGGGGGTCCTCCGAGCAGTACTTC
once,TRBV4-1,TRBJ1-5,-,CASSQEQLRSNQPQHF,TGCGCCAGCAGCCAAGAACAACTGCGAAGCAATCAGCCCCAGCATTTT
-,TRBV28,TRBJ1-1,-,CASSLAQKSTEAFF,TGTGCCAGCAGTTTGGCACAGAAAAGCACTGAAGCTTTCTTT
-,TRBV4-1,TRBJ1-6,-,CASSQYLWESSYNSPLHF,TGCGCCAGCAGCCAATATCTATGGGAGAGCTCCTATAATTCACCCCTCCACTTT
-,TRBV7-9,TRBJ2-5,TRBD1,CASSTSTLTGVQETQYF,TGTGCCAGCAGCACATCAACTCTGACAGGGGTCCAAGAGACCCAGTACTTC
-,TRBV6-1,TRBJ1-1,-,CASSHRRVNRREAFF,TGTGCCAGCAGCCACCGCAGGGTTAATCGGAGGGAAGCTTTCTTT
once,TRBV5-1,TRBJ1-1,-,CASSFGGGTEAFF,TGCGCCAGCAGCTTCGGTGGGGGAACTGAAGCTTTCTTT
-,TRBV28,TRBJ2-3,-,CASSWTGQRLYF,TGTGCCAGCAGTTGGACGGGGCAGAGGCTATATTTT
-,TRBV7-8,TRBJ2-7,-,CASSLPGPYEQYF,TGTGCCAGCAGCTTGCCAGGACCCTACGAGCAGTACTTC
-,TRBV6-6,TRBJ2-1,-,CASSYLADTADEQFF,TGTGCCAGCAGTTATTTAGCAGATACAGCCGATGAGCAGTTCTTC
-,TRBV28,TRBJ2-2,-,CASSRPPGAGELFF,TGTGCCAGCAGTCGGCCGCCGGGGGCCGGGGAGCTGTTTTTT
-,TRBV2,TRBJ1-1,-,CASSEVPDSLLNTEAFF,TGTGCCAGCAGTGAAGTTCCGGACAGCCTTCTGAACACTGAAGCTTTCTTT
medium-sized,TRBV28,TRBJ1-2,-,CASSLHTDRNYGYTF,TGTGCCAGCAGTCTCCACACCGACAGAAACTATGGCTACACCTTC
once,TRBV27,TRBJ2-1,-,CASSLLNEQFF,TGTGCCAGCAGTTTACTGAATGAGCAGTTCTTC
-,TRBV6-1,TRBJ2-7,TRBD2,CASSTPGTGGYEQYF,TGTGCCAGCAGTACACCCGGGACGGGAGGGTACGAGCAGTACTTC
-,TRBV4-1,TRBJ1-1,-,CASSLTTGSTEAFF,TGCGCCAGCAGCCTGACGACAGGTTCCACTGAAGCTTTCTTT
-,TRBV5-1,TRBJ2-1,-,CASTEHPSSYNEQFF,TGCGCCAGCACCGAACACCCAAGCTCCTACAATGAGCAGTTCTTC
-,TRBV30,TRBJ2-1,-,CAWSVGGAINEQFF,TGTGCCTGGAGTGTGGGGGGGGCAATCAATGAGCAGTTCTTC
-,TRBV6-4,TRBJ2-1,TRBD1,CASSPGTGYNEQFF,TGTGCCAGCAGTCCCGGGACAGGTTACAATGAGCAGTTCTTC
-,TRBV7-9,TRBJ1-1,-,CASSLERAQNTEAFF,TGTGCCAGCAGCTTAGAAAGGGCACAGAACACTGAAGCTTTCTTT
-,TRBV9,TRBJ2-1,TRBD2,CASSVGGGLGSNEQFF,TGTGCCAGCAGCGTAGGGGGTGGACTAGGCTCGAATGAGCAGTTCTTC
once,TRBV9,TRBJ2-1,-,CASSPYLSYNEQFF,TGTGCCAGCAGCCCCTACCTCTCCTACAATGAGCAGTTCTTC
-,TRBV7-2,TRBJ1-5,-,CASSPQGFVNQPQHF,TGTGCCAGCAGCCCCCAGGGATTTGTCAATCAGCCCCAGCATTTT
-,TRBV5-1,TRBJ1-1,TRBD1,CASSFFGDRIAFF,TGCGCCAGCAGCTTCTTCGGGGACAGGATTGCTTTCTTT
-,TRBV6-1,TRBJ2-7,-,CASSSLGEQYF,TGTGCCAGCAGTTCTCTAGGCGAGCAGTACTTC
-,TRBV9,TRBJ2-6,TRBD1,CASSADRGVSGANVLTF,TGTGCCAGCAGCGCCGACAGGGGGGTCTCTGGGGCCAACGTCCTGACTTTC
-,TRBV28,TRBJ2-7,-,CATKRPGQYEQYF,TGTGCCACCAAACGCCCCGGACAGTACGAGCAGTACTTC
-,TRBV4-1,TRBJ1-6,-,CASSQERTAFYSPLHF,TGCGCCAGCAGCCAAGAACGGACAGCCTTCTATTCACCCCTCCACTTT
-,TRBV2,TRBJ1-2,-,CASRGSHYGYTF,TGTGCCAGCAGGGGCAGTCATTATGGCTACACCTTC
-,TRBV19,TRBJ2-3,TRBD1,CASSIPDRGREDTQYF,TGTGCCAGTAGTATCCCCGACAGGGGGCGAGAAGATACGCAGTATTTT
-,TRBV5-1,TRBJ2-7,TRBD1,CASSLVPGTGSYEQYF,TGCGCCAGCAGCTTGGTGCCCGGGACAGGGTCCTACGAGCAGTACTTC
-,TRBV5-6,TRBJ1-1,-,CASSAPGEENEAFF,TGTGCCAGCAGCGCCCCCGGGGAGGAGAATGAAGCTTTCTTT
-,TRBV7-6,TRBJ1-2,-,CASSPGTPNYGYTF,TGTGCCAGCAGCCCAGGGACGCCTAACTATGGCTACACCTTC
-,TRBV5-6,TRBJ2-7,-,CASSPMGDYEQYF,TGTGCCAGCAGTCCGATGGGGGACTACGAGCAGTACTTC
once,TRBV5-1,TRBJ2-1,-,CASSLGGGPYNEQFF,TGCGCCAGCAGCTTAGGGGGGGGGCCCTACAATGAGCAGTTCTTC
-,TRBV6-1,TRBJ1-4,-,CASSAGEGGGEKLFF,TGTGCCAGCAGTGCCGGTGAGGGGGGGGGTGAAAAACTGTTTTTT
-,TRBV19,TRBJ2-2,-,CASSIPARWDTGELFF,TGTGCCAGTAGTATCCCCGCCAGGTGGGACACCGGGGAGCTGTTTTTT
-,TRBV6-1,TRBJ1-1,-,CASSENSGIEAFF,TGTGCCAGCAGTGAAAACTCCGGGATAGAAGCTTTCTTT
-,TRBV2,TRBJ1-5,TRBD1,CASNTGTANNQPQHF,TGTGCCAGCAACACCGGGACAGCAAATAATCAGCCCCAGCATTTT
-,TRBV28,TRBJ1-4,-,CASSLSRRQPTNEKLFF,TGTGCCAGCAGTTTATCCCGCAGACAGCCAACTAATGAAAAACTGTTTTTT